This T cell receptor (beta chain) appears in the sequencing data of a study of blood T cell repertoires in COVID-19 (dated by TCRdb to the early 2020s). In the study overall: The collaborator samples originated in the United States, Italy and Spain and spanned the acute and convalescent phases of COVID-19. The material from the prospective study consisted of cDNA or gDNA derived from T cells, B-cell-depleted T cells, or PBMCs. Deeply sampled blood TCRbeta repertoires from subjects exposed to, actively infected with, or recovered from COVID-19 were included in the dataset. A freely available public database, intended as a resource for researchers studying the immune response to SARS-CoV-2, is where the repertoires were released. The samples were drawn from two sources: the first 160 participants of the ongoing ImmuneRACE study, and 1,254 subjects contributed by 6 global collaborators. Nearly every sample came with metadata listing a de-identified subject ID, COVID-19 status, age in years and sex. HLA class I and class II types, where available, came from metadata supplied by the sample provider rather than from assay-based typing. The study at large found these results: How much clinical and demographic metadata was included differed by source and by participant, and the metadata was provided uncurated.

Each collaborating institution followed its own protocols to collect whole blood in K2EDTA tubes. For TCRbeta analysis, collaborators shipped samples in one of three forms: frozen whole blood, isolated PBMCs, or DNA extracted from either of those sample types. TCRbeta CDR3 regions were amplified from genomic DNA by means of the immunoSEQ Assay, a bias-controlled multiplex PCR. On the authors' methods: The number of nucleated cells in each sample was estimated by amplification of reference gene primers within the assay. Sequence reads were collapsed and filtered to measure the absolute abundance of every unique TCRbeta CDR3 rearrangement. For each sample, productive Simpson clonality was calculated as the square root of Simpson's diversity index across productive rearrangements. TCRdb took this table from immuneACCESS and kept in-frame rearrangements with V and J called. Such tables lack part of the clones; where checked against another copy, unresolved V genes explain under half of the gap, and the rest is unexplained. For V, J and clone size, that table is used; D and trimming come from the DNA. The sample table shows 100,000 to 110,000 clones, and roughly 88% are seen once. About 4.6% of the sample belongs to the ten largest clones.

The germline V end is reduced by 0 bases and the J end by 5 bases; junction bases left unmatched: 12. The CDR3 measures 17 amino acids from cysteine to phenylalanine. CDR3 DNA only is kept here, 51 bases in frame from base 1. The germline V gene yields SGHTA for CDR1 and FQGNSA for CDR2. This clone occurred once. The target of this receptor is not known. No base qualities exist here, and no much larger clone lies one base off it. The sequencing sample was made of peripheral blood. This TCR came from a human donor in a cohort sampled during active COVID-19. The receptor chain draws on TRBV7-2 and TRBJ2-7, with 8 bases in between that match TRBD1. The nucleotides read TGTGCCAGCAGCTTAGCGGGTGCAGGGGGCGCGGGCGACGAGCAGTACTTC. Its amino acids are CASSLAGAGGAGDEQYF. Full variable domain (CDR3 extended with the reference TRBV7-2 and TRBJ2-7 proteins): GAGVSQSPSNKVTEKGKDVELRCDPISGHTALYWYRQSLGQGLEFLIYFQGNSAPDKSGLPSDRFSAERTGGSVSTLTIQRTQQEDSAVYLCASSLAGAGGAGDEQYFGPGTRLTVT.